The next 26 T cell receptor beta chains were all read from a single sample in a study of cytomegalovirus exposure and HLA in healthy donors. Using immunoSEQ multiplex PCR, the repertoire was profiled, and TCRdb retains in-frame clones only, with some absent. The sample consists of about 78,000 clones, almost 97% of them appearing once. Sequencing was carried out using PBMCs. All receptors derive from a young man in good health and CMV-seropositive.

V gene TRBV10-3 combines with J gene TRBJ2-7, with 13 bases lining up with TRBD2. V trimming: 4 bases; J trimming: 11 bases; junction bases outside the gene matches: 11. CDR3 length: 15 residues. Germline-derived CDR1 and CDR2 are ENHRY and SYGVKD. The CDR3 DNA is TGTGCCATCAGTGGCCCTGGGACTAGCGGGGATAATGAGTACTTC. The encoded protein is CAISGPGTSGDNEYF.

The genes are TRBV5-8 and TRBJ2-6; tentative D call: TRBD2 (5 bases). The V end was cut by 4 bases, the J end by 1 base, with 15 bases between. Germline CDR1 reads SGHTS; CDR2 reads YDEGEE. The CDR3 is made up of 17 amino acids. The CDR3 coding sequence is TGTGCCAGCAGCCTAGCCCCCATTCATTCTGGGGCCAACGTCCTGACTTTC. Translation: CASSLAPIHSGANVLTF.

The chain couples TRBV6-1 to TRBJ1-2, with D unresolved. Germline assignment: CDR1 MNHNS and CDR2 SASEGT. The V gene lost 6 bases and the J gene lost 0 bases, with 11 bases spanning the gap. This CDR3 is 14 amino acids long. The CDR3 region has the DNA TGTGCCAGCAGCGACTGGCCGTCTAACTATGGCTACACCTTC. It yields the protein CASSDWPSNYGYTF.

The rearrangement links TRBV9 to TRBJ2-2, with D hard to call. From germline, CDR1 is SGDLS and CDR2 YYNGEE. V was trimmed by 2 bases and J by 6 bases, leaving 11 bases between them. The CDR3 runs 14 residues. For the CDR3, the DNA is TGTGCCAGCAGCGTGTCTAGGTGGGCCGGGGAGCTGTTTTTT. Its protein is CASSVSRWAGELFF.

This clone showed up just a few times. This chain links TRBV4-1 with TRBJ2-4, with 8 bases identical to TRBD2. The length of the CDR3 is 16 residues. The V and J ends lost 3 bases and 6 bases, in that order; junction bases with no gene match: 10. Per the germline V gene, CDR1 is MGHRA and CDR2 is YSYEKL. In DNA form, the CDR3 reads TGCGCCAGCAGCCAGGCCGCGGGAGGTGGTTTAAACATTCAGTACTTC. Protein sequence: CASSQAAGGGLNIQYF.

With regard to this clone: The identical CDR3 is also encoded by other nucleotide sequences in the sample. The chain uses TRBV19 and TRBJ1-5; D gene ambiguous. Trimming removed 2 bases from V and 1 base from J, with 3 bases in between. The CDR3 loop spans 13 amino acids. The germline V gene has CDR1 LNHDA and CDR2 SQIVND (reference sequence). This CDR3 is CASSISSNQPQHF. The CDR3 region has the DNA TGTGCCAGTAGTATAAGCAGCAATCAGCCCCAGCATTTT.

V usage is TRBV6-1 and J usage is TRBJ2-3, with TRBD2 identical over 8 bases. This CDR3 comprises 15 residues. The junction had 8 bases not matched to a gene; V was cut back by 6 bases and J by 3 bases. Germline V gives CDR1 MNHNS, CDR2 SASEGT. CDR3 in DNA: TGTGCCAGCAGCGCACTAGCGGTACAAACAGATACGCAGTATTTT. Translated: CASSALAVQTDTQYF.

The V gene is TRBV11-2, the J gene TRBJ1-1; TRBD1 aligns across 11 bases. With V trimmed by 3 bases and J by 3 bases, 3 bases remained unmatched. The CDR3 runs to 15 residues. CDR1 is SGHAT and CDR2 is FQNNGV in the germline V gene. CDR3 amino acids: CASSLGQGVHTEAFF. CDR3 nucleotides: TGTGCCAGCAGCTTGGGACAGGGGGTTCACACTGAAGCTTTCTTT.

The chain uses TRBV27 and TRBJ1-1, with D unresolved. Germline-derived CDR1 and CDR2 are MNHEY and SMNVEV (reference sequence). V was cut by 7 bases and J by 4 bases, with 10 bases left in between. The CDR3 has 12 amino acids. CDR3 nucleotide sequence: TGTGCCAGCACCGGAGGCGGCACTGAAGCTTTCTTT. Its translation is CASTGGGTEAFF.

The chain is built from TRBV5-6 and TRBJ1-2; 12 nucleotides agree with TRBD1. This CDR3 is 18 amino acids long. In germline, CDR1 is SGHDT, CDR2 YYEEEE. V dropped 0 bases and J dropped 4; count of bases not matched to a gene: 10. In DNA form, the CDR3 reads TGTGCCAGCAGCTTGGCCCTCCGGGACAGGGGGCTTTCCTATGGCTACACCTTC. Its translation: CASSLALRDRGLSYGYTF.

The J gene is TRBJ1-6, the V gene TRBV30, with D perhaps matching TRBD1 (5 bases). The CDR3 spans 13 residues. V was trimmed by 1 base and J by 11 bases, leaving 12 bases between them. The germline V gene has CDR1 GTSNPN and CDR2 SVGIG (reference sequence). The CDR3 nucleotides are TGTGCCTGGAGTGCAGGGTTTCTCCCACCCCTCCACTTT. It encodes CAWSAGFLPPLHF.

CDR3 nucleotide sequence: TGTGCCAGCAGCTTGAGGCCGGGACAGGGGACCTATGGCTACACCTTC. Encoded protein: CASSLRPGQGTYGYTF. This chain connects TRBV5-5 to TRBJ1-2; 10 bases match TRBD1. The CDR3 loop spans 16 amino acids. The germline V gene has CDR1 SGHKS and CDR2 YYEKEE (reference sequence). The junction had 7 bases not matched to a gene; V was cut back by 1 base and J by 4 bases.

V gene TRBV27 combines with J gene TRBJ2-2, with TRBD1 as a possible D gene (5 bases). The CDR3 contains 15 residues. Per the germline V gene, CDR1 is MNHEY and CDR2 is SMNVEV (reference sequence). Deletions cut 3 bases from V and 4 bases from J, with 12 bases between. CDR3 protein: CASSLMGPGTGELFF. The CDR3 coding sequence is TGTGCCAGCAGTTTGATGGGGCCGGGCACCGGGGAGCTGTTTTTT.

The genes are TRBV30 and TRBJ1-1; tentatively, D is TRBD1 (6 bases). Trimming removed 3 bases at V and 6 bases at J, with 14 bases between. This CDR3 has 13 amino acids. Germline-derived CDR1 and CDR2 are GTSNPN and SVGIG (reference sequence). The CDR3 sequence: CAWRQGDSSEAFF. The CDR3 region has the DNA TGTGCCTGGAGACAGGGAGATAGTTCTGAAGCTTTCTTT. The full variable domain, in which reference TRBV30 and TRBJ1-1 provide the parts outside the CDR3, is SQTIHQWPATLVQPVGSPLSLECTVEGTSNPNLYWYRQAAGRGLQLLFYSVGIGQISSEVPQNLSASRPQDRQFILSSKKLLLSDSGFYLCAWRQGDSSEAFFGQGTRLTVV.

The J gene is TRBJ2-5, the V gene TRBV5-1; TRBD2 aligns across 7 bases. This CDR3 spans 19 amino acids. Per the germline V gene, CDR1 is SGHRS and CDR2 is YFSETQ. Germline trimming cut 8 bases from V and 4 bases from J; bases unmatched to any gene: 26. CDR3 amino acids: CARLFLREPLEGRSETQYF. DNA of the CDR3: TGCGCCAGGCTCTTTCTGCGGGAGCCCCTTGAGGGGAGGTCAGAGACCCAGTACTTC.

This clone has just one count. This chain joins TRBV6-6 and TRBJ2-1; D not certain. CDR3 length equals 15 residues. CDR1 MNHNY and CDR2 SVGAGI come from the germline V gene (reference sequence). Trimming removed 4 bases from V and 0 bases from J, with 10 bases in between. The chain's CDR3 is CASSFERSSYNEQFF. In DNA, the CDR3 is TGTGCCAGCAGTTTCGAGCGAAGCTCCTACAATGAGCAGTTCTTC.

DNA of the CDR3: TGTGCCACCAGCCACCCGGGACAGGGTTCGGAGACCCAGTACTTC. This codes for CATSHPGQGSETQYF. The chain recombines TRBV15 with TRBJ2-5; 9 positions agree with TRBD1. Germline CDR1 reads LNHNV; CDR2 reads YYDKDF (reference sequence). This CDR3 region has 15 residues. Trimming took 5 bases from V and 5 from J; bases not matched to a gene: 9.

This clone was detected once. The chain employs TRBV28 and TRBJ2-5; TRBD2 aligns across 8 bases. CDR3 length: 17 amino acids. J was trimmed by 1 base and V by 3 bases; bases with no gene match: 10. The germline gives CDR1 MDHEN, CDR2 SYDVKM. The CDR3 DNA is TGTGCCAGCAGTTTGCCTAGCGGGCTATTAGGCCAAGAGACCCAGTACTTC. Its translation: CASSLPSGLLGQETQYF.

The chain links TRBV7-8 to TRBJ2-7; no clear D gene. CDR1 and CDR2 (germline): SGHVS, FQNEAQ. This CDR3 comprises 14 residues. Trimming took off 1 base at V and 0 bases at J, with 7 bases between the two ends. The CDR3 loop reads CASSLGASSYEQYF. CDR3 nucleotide sequence: TGTGCCAGCAGCTTAGGGGCCAGCTCCTACGAGCAGTACTTC. The full variable domain, with the rest looked up from reference TRBV7-8 and TRBJ2-7, is GAGVSQSPRYKVAKRGQDVALRCDPISGHVSLFWYQQALGQGPEFLTYFQNEAQLDKSGLPSDRFFAERPEGSVSTLKIQRTQQEDSAVYLCASSLGASSYEQYFGPGTRLTVT.

This chain links TRBV7-9 with TRBJ2-2, with 7 bases aligning to TRBD2. Trimming took 7 bases from V and 7 from J; bases not matched to a gene: 6. CDR1 is SEHNR, CDR2 FQNEAQ, per germline (reference sequence). This CDR3 comprises 13 residues. The CDR3 spells CASTSTGGGELFF. DNA of the CDR3: TGTGCCAGCACCTCAACGGGGGGCGGGGAGCTGTTTTTT. Drawing the rest from reference TRBV7-9 and TRBJ2-2, the complete variable domain is DTGVSQNPRHKITKRGQNVTFRCDPISEHNRLYWYRQTLGQGPEFLTYFQNEAQLEKSRLLSDRFSAERPKGSFSTLEIQRTEQGDSAMYLCASTSTGGGELFFGEGSRLTVL.

The rearrangement uses TRBV4-2 and TRBJ2-5, with 7 bases fitting TRBD2. V lost 0 bases to trimming and J lost 4 bases; unmatched junction nucleotides: 2. The germline gives CDR1 LGHNA, CDR2 YNFKEQ. The CDR3 is 14 amino acids. The CDR3 bases are TGTGCCAGCAGCCAAGATGCGGGAGCAGAGACCCAGTACTTC. Protein sequence: CASSQDAGAETQYF.

The CDR3 is CASSTIRDRVSANYGYTF. The CDR3 DNA reads as TGTGCCAGCAGTACGATCCGGGACAGGGTTTCTGCTAACTATGGCTACACCTTC. The chain combines TRBV5-6 with TRBJ1-2; TRBD1 aligns across 9 bases. The junction had 14 bases not matched to a gene; V was cut back by 5 bases and J by 0 bases. CDR1 is SGHDT, CDR2 YYEEEE, per germline. The CDR3 runs to 18 residues.

This sequence joins TRBV18 and TRBJ1-2, with 7 bases fitting TRBD1. The V and J ends lost 6 bases and 1 base, in that order; junction bases with no gene match: 5. The CDR3 length is 14 residues. CDR1 is KGHSH, CDR2 LQKENI, per germline. DNA of the CDR3: TGTGCCAGCTCCGACAGGGAGGATAACTATGGCTACACCTTC. This codes for CASSDREDNYGYTF.

V gene TRBV20-1 combines with J gene TRBJ2-7, with D uncertain. The CDR3 runs 10 residues. Germline CDR1 DFQATT, CDR2 SNEGSKA (reference sequence). Trimming cost V 5 bases and J 3 bases, with 5 bases left between them. The CDR3 DNA follows: TGCAGTGCTCACAACTACGAGCAGTACTTC. Protein sequence: CSAHNYEQYF.

The V call is TRBV10-3, the J call TRBJ2-3; weak D call: TRBD2 (5 bases). The CDR3 spans 14 residues. The V and J ends lost 3 bases and 4 bases respectively, with 11 bases between them. Germline-derived CDR1 and CDR2 are ENHRY and SYGVKD. This CDR3 reads CAISDGEPPDTQYF. The CDR3 bases are TGTGCCATCAGTGATGGGGAGCCCCCAGATACGCAGTATTTT.

The V gene is TRBV7-9, the J gene TRBJ2-3, with 7 bases aligning to TRBD2. With 5 bases clipped from V and 1 base from J, the junction kept 9 bases outside the gene matches. The germline CDR1 and CDR2 sequences are SEHNR and FQNEAQ (reference sequence). This CDR3 comprises 16 residues. In nucleotides, the CDR3 is TGTGCCAGCAGCCCGTCCGCCGCGGGAGGCACAGATACGCAGTATTTT. It specifies CASSPSAAGGTDTQYF.